This record covers a single T cell receptor beta chain. This sample was included in a study of T cells in Graves' hyperthyroidism and ophthalmopathy. RNA transcripts provided the source from which TCR beta CDR3 regions were amplified. The TCR CDR3 first-round RT-PCR relied on the HTBI primer set. In TCRdb, the multiplex PCR reads were re-called with MiXCR into one record per CDR3 protein. The table has 700,000 or so distinct CDR3 sequences, about 16% seen once; the top ten hold approximately 8%. This receptor was identified in a man between 18 and 35 years old with Graves' hyperthyroidism. Source material: blood.

CDR3 DNA: TGTGCCAGCAGCTCCCACCAGCGGGAGAGGGCTACCTACGAGCAGTACTTC. Its translation is CASSSHQRERATYEQYF. The V call is TRBV11-2, the J call TRBJ2-7, with 8 bases aligning to TRBD2. The CDR3 totals 17 residues. Per germline, CDR1 SGHAT and CDR2 FQNNGV. V gave up 4 bases and J gave up 2 bases; unmatched junction bases: 13.